These 20 T cell receptor beta chains were all obtained from the same sample, sequenced in a study of beta chain features in type 1 diabetes. Study results and caveats: A moderate, significant TCRB CDR3 shortening appeared in type 1 diabetes across four CD4+ subsets.

The entirety of the isolated RNA underwent reverse transcription, so expressed TCRB transcripts were sequenced. Generated by immunoSEQ multiplex PCR, the TCRdb table keeps only in-frame clones and is missing some. The table includes about 190,000 clones, around 7.8% detected once. These receptors are not linked to any known antigen. The sample taken for sequencing was central memory CD4+ T cells from blood. These receptors came from a woman in her thirties or forties with type 1 diabetes.

This clone was counted only a few times. This sequence joins TRBV7-2 and TRBJ2-1; 8 bases align to TRBD2. This CDR3 has 18 residues. Germline CDR1 reads SGHTA; CDR2 reads FQGNSA. Unmatched junction bases numbered 13, after V lost 4 bases and J lost 2 bases. CDR3 residues: CASSSDLLADYPYNEQFF. As DNA, the CDR3 is TGTGCCAGCAGCTCCGATTTACTAGCGGATTATCCCTACAATGAGCAGTTCTTC.

The CDR3 region is CASSIRLAGGYNEQFF. The CDR3 DNA reads as TGTGCCAGTAGTATTCGACTAGCGGGAGGCTACAATGAGCAGTTCTTC. V and J are TRBV19 and TRBJ2-1, with 13 nucleotides matching TRBD2. From germline, CDR1 is LNHDA and CDR2 SQIVND (reference sequence). This CDR3 contains 16 residues. V was clipped by 3 bases and J by 3 bases; unmatched bases: 2.

V and J are TRBV5-1 and TRBJ2-7; 14 positions agree with TRBD2. Germline CDR1 is SGHRS and CDR2 is YFSETQ. The CDR3 has 16 amino acids. Germline trimming cut 3 bases from V and 0 bases from J; bases unmatched to any gene: 2. For the CDR3, the DNA is TGCGCCAGCAGCTCTGGGACTAGCGGGAGCTCCTACGAGCAGTACTTC. Translating it yields CASSSGTSGSSYEQYF.

The rearrangement joins TRBV9 to TRBJ2-3; D not resolved. The CDR3 has 13 amino acids. V lost 0 bases and J lost 6, with 8 bases in between. CDR1 is SGDLS, CDR2 YYNGEE, per germline. CDR3 sequence (DNA): TGTGCCAGCAGCGTAGGGCAAGTCGATACGCAGTATTTT. This gives the protein CASSVGQVDTQYF. Variable domain in full (rest from reference TRBV9 and TRBJ2-3): DSGVTQTPKHLITATGQRVTLRCSPRSGDLSVYWYQQSLDQGLQFLIQYYNGEERAKGNILERFSAQQFPDLHSELNLSSLELGDSALYFCASSVGQVDTQYFGPGTRLTVL.

This clone was observed at least ten times. CDR3 sequence: CASSPGHAREQPQHF. The CDR3 DNA reads TGCGCCAGCAGCCCCGGACACGCTCGGGAGCAGCCCCAGCATTTT. J is TRBJ1-5 and V is TRBV4-3; a weak D match, TRBD1 (5 bases). Germline CDR1 reads LGHNA; CDR2 reads YSLEER. This CDR3 is 15 amino acids long. The ends were cut back, 4 bases at V and 7 bases at J, with 17 bases in the middle.

This clone was detected many times. The chain employs TRBV7-3 and TRBJ2-1; TRBD2 matches at 9 bases. CDR1 and CDR2 (germline): SGHTA, FQGTGA. The CDR3 covers 16 residues. V dropped 4 bases and J dropped 0; count of bases not matched to a gene: 4. In nucleotides, the CDR3 is TGTGCCAGCAGCTCAGTTAGCGGGAGCTCCTACAATGAGCAGTTCTTC. Translation: CASSSVSGSSYNEQFF.

This clone was seen a handful of times. This chain connects TRBV4-1 to TRBJ1-5; the D gene is possibly TRBD1 (6 bases). Trimming stripped 1 base from V and 0 bases from J, with 10 bases between. Germline assignment: CDR1 MGHRA and CDR2 YSYEKL. There are 16 residues in the CDR3. Written as DNA, the CDR3 is TGCGCCAGCAGCCAAGTCAGGACAGCTAGCAATCAGCCCCAGCATTTT. Amino acid sequence: CASSQVRTASNQPQHF.

J is TRBJ2-2 and V is TRBV4-2, with 9 bases identical to TRBD2. V lost 1 base and J lost 5; bases outside the gene matches: 5. This CDR3 has 16 residues. Germline CDR1 is LGHNA and CDR2 is YNFKEQ. The CDR3: CASSQGVAGETGELFF. CDR3 DNA: TGTGCCAGCAGCCAAGGAGTAGCGGGAGAAACCGGGGAGCTGTTTTTT.

The chain links TRBV11-2 to TRBJ1-1; D might be TRBD1 (5 bases). V was pared by 1 base and J by 11 bases, with 20 bases between. The germline V gene encodes CDR1 SGHAT and CDR2 FQNNGV. The CDR3 sequence is 15 residues long. CDR3 protein: CASSLGSNAGISAFF. The CDR3, as DNA: TGTGCCAGCAGCTTAGGCTCTAATGCAGGGATTTCGGCTTTCTTT.

This clone showed up just a few times. The genes are TRBV5-6 and TRBJ1-5, with 10 bases identical to TRBD1. The CDR3 is 16 amino acids. Trimming removed 2 bases from V and 0 bases from J; junction bases left unmatched: 2. Germline CDR1 is SGHDT and CDR2 is YYEEEE. The chain's CDR3 is CASSLRDRGSNQPQHF. The CDR3 coding sequence is TGTGCCAGCAGCTTACGGGACAGGGGTAGCAATCAGCCCCAGCATTTT.

Only a few counts were recorded for this clone. This chain uses TRBV9 with TRBJ2-5; TRBD2 matches at 9 bases. This CDR3 is 17 amino acids long. Germline CDR1 is SGDLS and CDR2 is YYNGEE. J gave up 2 bases and V 0 bases, and 8 bases lay outside the gene matches. In DNA form, the CDR3 reads TGTGCCAGCAGCGTAGGCGGTAGCGGGGGCCCTCAAGAGACCCAGTACTTC. This sequence encodes CASSVGGSGGPQETQYF.

The chain joins TRBV13 to TRBJ2-7; D gene uncertain. Germline CDR1 reads PRHDT; CDR2 reads FYEKMQ (reference sequence). The length of the CDR3 is 14 residues. Deletions cut 1 base from V and 2 bases from J, with 9 bases between. The CDR3 sequence: CASSLVGLTYEQYF. The CDR3 nucleotides read TGTGCCAGCAGCTTAGTGGGCCTCACCTACGAGCAGTACTTC.

This chain links TRBV11-2 with TRBJ2-5, with 11 nucleotides matching TRBD1. CDR3 length equals 16 residues. CDR1 is SGHAT, CDR2 FQNNGV, per germline. Trimming took 6 bases from V and 4 from J; bases not matched to a gene: 10. The CDR3 bases are TGTGCCAGCAGTACCGGGACAGGGGGGAGAGGAGAGACCCAGTACTTC. This gives the protein CASSTGTGGRGETQYF. The whole variable domain, remainder taken from reference TRBV11-2 and TRBJ2-5, is EAGVAQSPRYKIIEKRQSVAFWCNPISGHATLYWYQQILGQGPKLLIQFQNNGVVDDSQLPKDRFSAERLKGVDSTLKIQPAKLEDSAVYLCASSTGTGGRGETQYFGPGTRLLVL.

This chain links TRBV5-6 with TRBJ2-7; a weak D match, TRBD2 (6 bases). CDR3 length equals 14 residues. CDR1 SGHDT and CDR2 YYEEEE come from the germline V gene. The V end was cut by 6 bases, the J end by 2 bases, with 15 bases between. The CDR3 DNA sequence: TGTGCCAGCACTTTCCGGGACTTTCCCTACGAGCAGTACTTC. Its translation: CASTFRDFPYEQYF.

This chain connects TRBV19 to TRBJ1-2; TRBD1 aligns across 9 bases. The CDR3 spans 14 residues. The J segment lost 8 bases and the V segment lost 6 bases, leaving 10 bases of the junction unmatched. The germline V gene encodes CDR1 LNHDA and CDR2 SQIVND (reference sequence). The CDR3 bases are TGTGCCAGTAGCCTCCGGGACAGGGCATCGGGCTACACCTTC. Its protein product is CASSLRDRASGYTF.

In this sample, this clone turned up a few times. The chain has TRBV28 and TRBJ2-7, with a tentative D call TRBD2 (6 bases). V dropped 7 bases and J dropped 3 bases, with 10 bases sitting between them. This CDR3 region has 12 residues. The germline V gene encodes CDR1 MDHEN and CDR2 SYDVKM. The DNA of the CDR3 is TGTGCCAGCACTAAGCGGGTCTACGAGCAGTACTTC. Translation: CASTKRVYEQYF.

The rearrangement links TRBV5-1 to TRBJ2-7, with D possibly matching TRBD1 (6 bases). V lost 6 bases, J lost 0 bases, and 19 bases lay in between. Germline V CDR1 and CDR2: SGHRS, YFSETQ. The CDR3 length is 16 residues. CDR3: CASTPGQFDNSYEQYF. CDR3 DNA sequence: TGCGCCAGCACCCCAGGACAGTTCGATAACTCCTACGAGCAGTACTTC.

The V gene is TRBV5-4, the J gene TRBJ2-1; 8 bases agree with TRBD1. The CDR3 sequence is 17 residues long. Per germline, CDR1 SGHNT and CDR2 YYREEE (reference sequence). Trimming cost V 4 bases and J 2 bases; bases outside gene matches: 11. The CDR3 DNA reads TGTGCCAGCAGCCCGAAAGACAGGGGAAGGGCCTACAATGAGCAGTTCTTC. It is translated as CASSPKDRGRAYNEQFF.

This clone occurred a few times. CDR3 DNA: TGTGCCAGCAGCGACCTAGGCGGGGAGACCCAGTACTTC. Translation: CASSDLGGETQYF. The chain joins TRBV9 to TRBJ2-5; a possible D gene is TRBD2 (5 bases). The V end was cut by 3 bases, the J end by 5 bases, with 11 bases between. This CDR3 spans 13 amino acids. Germline CDR1 SGDLS, CDR2 YYNGEE.

This clone was recorded a few times. The V call is TRBV6-5, the J call TRBJ1-1; unclear D gene. This CDR3 comprises 10 residues. The V and J ends lost 9 bases and 3 bases respectively, with 5 bases between them. Looked up from germline, CDR1 is MNHEY and CDR2 is SVGAGI. The DNA for the CDR3 is TGTGCCAGTTGGCACACTGAAGCTTTCTTT. Translated, it gives CASWHTEAFF.